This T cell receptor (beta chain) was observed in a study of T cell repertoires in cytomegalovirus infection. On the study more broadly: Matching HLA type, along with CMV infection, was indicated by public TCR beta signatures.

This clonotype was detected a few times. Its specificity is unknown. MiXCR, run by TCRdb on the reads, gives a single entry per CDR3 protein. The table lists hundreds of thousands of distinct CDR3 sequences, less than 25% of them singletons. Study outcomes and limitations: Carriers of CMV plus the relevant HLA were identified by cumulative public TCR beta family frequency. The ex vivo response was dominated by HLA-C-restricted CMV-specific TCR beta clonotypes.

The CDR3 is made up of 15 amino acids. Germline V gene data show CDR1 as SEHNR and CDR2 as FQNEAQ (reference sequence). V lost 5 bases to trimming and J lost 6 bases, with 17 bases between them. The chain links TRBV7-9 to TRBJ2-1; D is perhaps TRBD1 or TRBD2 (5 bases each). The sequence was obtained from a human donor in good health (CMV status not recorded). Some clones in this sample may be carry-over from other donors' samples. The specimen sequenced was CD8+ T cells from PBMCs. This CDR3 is CASSPPPGRSNEQFF. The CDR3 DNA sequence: TGTGCCAGCAGCCCCCCTCCGGGGCGAAGCAATGAGCAGTTCTTC.